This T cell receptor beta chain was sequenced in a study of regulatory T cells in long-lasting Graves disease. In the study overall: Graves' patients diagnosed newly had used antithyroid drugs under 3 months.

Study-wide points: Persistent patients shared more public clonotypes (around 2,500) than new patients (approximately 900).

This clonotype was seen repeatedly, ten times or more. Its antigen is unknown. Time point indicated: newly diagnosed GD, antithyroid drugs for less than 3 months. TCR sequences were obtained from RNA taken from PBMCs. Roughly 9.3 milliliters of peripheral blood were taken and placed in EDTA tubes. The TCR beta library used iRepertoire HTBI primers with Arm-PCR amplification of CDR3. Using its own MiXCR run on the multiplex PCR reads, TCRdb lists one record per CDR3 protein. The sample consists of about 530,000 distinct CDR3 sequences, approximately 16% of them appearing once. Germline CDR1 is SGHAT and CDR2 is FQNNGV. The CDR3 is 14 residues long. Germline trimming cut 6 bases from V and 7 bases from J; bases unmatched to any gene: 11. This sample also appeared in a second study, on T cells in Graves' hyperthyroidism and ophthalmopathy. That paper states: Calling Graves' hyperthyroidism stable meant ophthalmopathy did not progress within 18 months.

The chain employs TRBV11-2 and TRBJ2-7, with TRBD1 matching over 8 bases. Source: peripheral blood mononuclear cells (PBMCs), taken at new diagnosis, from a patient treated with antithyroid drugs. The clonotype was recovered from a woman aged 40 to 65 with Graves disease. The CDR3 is CASSSLQGAQEQYF. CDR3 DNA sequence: TGTGCCAGCAGTTCTCTCCAGGGGGCTCAGGAGCAGTACTTC. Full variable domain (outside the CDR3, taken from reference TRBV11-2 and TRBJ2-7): EAGVAQSPRYKIIEKRQSVAFWCNPISGHATLYWYQQILGQGPKLLIQFQNNGVVDDSQLPKDRFSAERLKGVDSTLKIQPAKLEDSAVYLCASSSLQGAQEQYFGPGTRLTVT.